This T cell receptor beta chain appears in the sequencing data of a study of blood T cell repertoires in COVID-19. Study details: COVID-19 samples collected from the United States, Italy and Spain covered acute and convalescent phases. T cells, B-cell-depleted T cells, or PBMCs provided the cDNA or gDNA that served as material.

In the original analysis: It was from reference gene primer amplification that nucleated cell counts were estimated. The repertoire was sequenced with immunoSEQ multiplex PCR; TCRdb's copy has only in-frame clones and lacks some. D and trimming come from the DNA, and the V and J calls and clone size come from that table. This sample has hundreds of thousands of clones; 65% to 85% occur once, and the top ten carry about 8.9%. Germline V gives CDR1 KGHSH, CDR2 LQKENI. This CDR3 has 15 amino acids. Comment on this clone: Germline and junction disagree at one end, which may indicate a read error.

Sequenced: peripheral blood. This chain joins TRBV18 and TRBJ1-1, with a possible D match to TRBD1 (6 bases). The TCR was taken from a woman between 50 and 59 years old with acute or convalescent COVID-19. For the CDR3, the DNA is TGTGCCAGCTCTCCACAGGGAGGAATGGGCACTGAAGCTTTCTTT. It codes for CASSPQGGMGTEAFF. The entire variable domain, with the rest obtained from reference TRBV18 and TRBJ1-1, is as follows: NAGVMQNPRHLVRRRGQEARLRCSPMKGHSHVYWYRQLPEEGLKFMVYLQKENIIDESGMPKERFSAEFPKEGPSILRIQQVVRGDSAAYFCASSPQGGMGTEAFFGQGTRLTVV.